This TCR beta chain comes out of a study of shared clonotypes between healthy human individuals. In the original processing: Junction-only sequences without quality scores came from ImmunoSEQ, so filtering differed. Sequencing used immunoSEQ multiplex PCR; TCRdb keeps in-frame clones, though not all of them. V, J and clone size were drawn from that table, and D and trimming were deduced from the DNA. The sample contains roughly 2.6 million clones, approximately 92% of which appear only once. Germline V lookup: CDR1 MGHRA, CDR2 YSYEKL. Trimming pared 3 bases from V and 3 bases from J, leaving 11 bases between. The CDR3 is 14 amino acids.

The sequenced material came from naive CD4+ T cells sorted from blood. Described subset: CD45RA+ positively selected. The clonotype was recovered from a man between 18 and 29 years old in good health. V is TRBV4-1 and J is TRBJ1-2; the D gene is possibly TRBD1 (5 bases). Here the CDR3 reads CASSQNVGDYGYTF. CDR3 sequence (DNA): TGCGCCAGCAGCCAGAACGTGGGGGACTATGGCTACACCTTC.